Detailed here is one T cell receptor (beta chain). Its antigen remains unknown. These data originate in a study of shared clonotypes between healthy human individuals. The protocol was immunoSEQ multiplex PCR, while the TCRdb copy is restricted to in-frame clones and leaves out a portion. Of over 1.4 million clones detected, 96% appear once; the ten largest clones hold approximately 1.1%. The study's findings and limits: The sampled material consisted only of blood, and tissue repertoires are likely to differ.

V dropped 6 bases and J dropped 2; count of bases not matched to a gene: 7. Germline assignment: CDR1 MNHEY and CDR2 SVGAGI. The CDR3 runs 15 residues. Those who donated, Caucasian adults without exception, all lived in Nashville, Tennessee. CD4+ cell separation produced CD45RA+ naive and CD45RA-negative memory subsets. The TCR originated in a man under 40 in good health. Sequences were obtained from naive CD4+ T cells sorted from blood. Subset denoted: CD45RA+ positively selected. The chain carries TRBV6-5 and TRBJ2-7, with 10 bases that match TRBD1. This CDR3 reads CASRRQGAYPYEQYF. The CDR3 DNA reads TGTGCCAGCAGAAGACAGGGGGCCTATCCCTACGAGCAGTACTTC.